Presented here are 19 T cell receptor beta chains from one specimen sequenced in a study of T-cell reconstitution after alpha-beta-depleted transplantation in children. Unique molecular identifiers were incorporated during preparation of the TCRbeta library. One entry per CDR3 protein results from TCRdb running MiXCR on the PCR reads. The sample records hundreds of thousands of distinct CDR3 sequences, more than 20% being singletons. Material: PBMCs, mostly from graft donor cells, obtained 360 days after TCRalphabeta/CD19-depleted stem cell transplant. These receptors originate from a boy under two years old who had a stem cell transplant for acute myeloid leukemia, so the T cells may come from the graft donor.

This clonotype appeared a few times. The chain links TRBV29-1 to TRBJ2-5; possible D gene TRBD1, 6 bases. The CDR3 runs to 13 residues. V lost 6 bases and J 3 bases, leaving 14 bases between the germline ends. Germline V gene data show CDR1 as SQVTM and CDR2 as ANQGSEA. This CDR3 reads CSVPARDKETQYF. CDR3 in DNA: TGCAGCGTACCAGCCCGGGACAAAGAGACCCAGTACTTC.

This clonotype was seen more than once but under ten times. V and J are TRBV20-1 and TRBJ2-5; TRBD2 is a possible D gene (5 bases). With 0 bases removed from V and 3 bases from J, the gap between germline ends came to 11 bases. Germline V gives CDR1 DFQATT, CDR2 SNEGSKA (reference sequence). CDR3 size: 14 residues. The CDR3 sequence is CSARDEGPKETQYF. For the CDR3, the DNA is TGCAGTGCTAGAGACGAGGGCCCCAAAGAGACCCAGTACTTC.

The chain carries TRBV6-2 or TRBV6-3 and TRBJ2-5; 9 bases align to TRBD2. This CDR3 region has 20 residues. Germline CDR1 reads MNHEY; CDR2 reads SVGEGT. V dropped 8 bases and J dropped 0; count of bases not matched to a gene: 22. The CDR3 nucleotides read TGTGCCAGCGCTTCCTTCCGTTCCGAGGTGGCGGGGGGGCACCAAGAGACCCAGTACTTC. It encodes CASASFRSEVAGGHQETQYF.

The gene calls are TRBV6-5 and TRBJ1-3, with D possibly matching TRBD1 (5 bases). CDR1 is MNHEY and CDR2 is SVGAGI in the germline V gene. This CDR3 comprises 16 residues. Between the trimmed V and J ends, which lost 2 bases and 4 bases, there was a span of 15 bases. CDR3 coding DNA: TGTGCCAGCAGTTACACAAGCCGGGGCGGAGGAAACACCATATATTTT. It translates to CASSYTSRGGGNTIYF.

This clonotype showed up many times. The CDR3 coding sequence is TGCAGTGCTCATCCCCAGGGCGGAGGCACTGAAGCTTTCTTT. It encodes CSAHPQGGGTEAFF. The chain couples TRBV20-1 to TRBJ1-1, with D perhaps TRBD1 (5 bases). This CDR3 spans 14 amino acids. Trimming left V 5 bases short and J 4 bases short, with 17 bases between. The germline V gene encodes CDR1 DFQATT and CDR2 SNEGSKA (reference sequence).

This clonotype was recorded at least ten times. The rearrangement joins TRBV12-3 or TRBV12-4 to TRBJ2-1; 8 bases fit TRBD2. The CDR3 runs to 11 residues. V dropped 6 bases and J dropped 15; count of bases not matched to a gene: 7. The CDR3 here is CASSLSGGRFF. The CDR3 DNA sequence: TGTGCCAGCAGCCTCTCGGGGGGGAGGTTCTTC.

This clonotype has more than one count but fewer than ten. The chain combines TRBV20-1 with TRBJ1-1; perhaps TRBD1 as D (6 bases). CDR1 is DFQATT, CDR2 SNEGSKA, per germline (reference sequence). Trimming left V 0 bases short and J 7 bases short, with 15 bases between. The CDR3 contains 14 residues. CDR3 DNA: TGCAGTGCTAGAGATTTCGGCAGGGGCGGTGAAGCTTTCTTT. It codes for CSARDFGRGGEAFF.

The V call is TRBV9, the J call TRBJ1-1; weak D call: TRBD1 (5 bases). This CDR3 is built from 16 residues. Germline assignment: CDR1 SGDLS and CDR2 YYNGEE. Trimming left V 2 bases short and J 4 bases short, with 18 bases between. CDR3 amino acids: CASSVQSAGGGTEAFF. The DNA of the CDR3 is TGTGCCAGCAGCGTCCAATCAGCGGGGGGAGGCACTGAAGCTTTCTTT.

The chain recombines TRBV5-1 with TRBJ2-5, with 7 bases identical to TRBD1. The CDR3 extends over 16 amino acids. Germline V gene data show CDR1 as SGHRS and CDR2 as YFSETQ. V lost 2 bases, J lost 2 bases, and 9 bases stayed unmatched. The CDR3 nucleotides are TGCGCCAGCAGCTTCGACAGGGTAGGCCCTCAAGAGACCCAGTACTTC. Amino acid sequence: CASSFDRVGPQETQYF.

The chain's CDR3 is CASSLPGGYETQYF. The CDR3 DNA follows: TGTGCCAGCAGCTTACCGGGGGGTTACGAGACCCAGTACTTC. This chain connects TRBV5-6 to TRBJ2-5, with TRBD2 matching 7 bases. This CDR3 contains 14 residues. Per the germline V gene, CDR1 is SGHDT and CDR2 is YYEEEE. The trim removed 2 bases at V and 5 bases at J, leaving 6 bases unmatched. Full variable domain (outside the CDR3, taken from reference TRBV5-6 and TRBJ2-5): DAGVTQSPTHLIKTRGQQVTLRCSPKSGHDTVSWYQQALGQGPQFIFQYYEEEERQRGNFPDRFSGHQFPNYSSELNVNALLLGDSALYLCASSLPGGYETQYFGPGTRLLVL.

This clonotype was counted at least ten times. The chain combines TRBV15 with TRBJ2-2; no clear D. The V end lost 5 bases, the J end lost 0 bases, and 7 bases lay between the germline ends. Germline V gene data show CDR1 as LNHNV and CDR2 as YYDKDF (reference sequence). The CDR3 extends over 14 amino acids. In DNA, the CDR3 is TGTGCCACCAGCCAAATGTCGAACACCGGGGAGCTGTTTTTT. Encoded protein: CATSQMSNTGELFF.

J is TRBJ1-2 and V is TRBV12-3 or TRBV12-4; no firm D call. V lost 8 bases and J 6 bases, leaving 16 bases between the germline ends. The CDR3 loop spans 13 amino acids. CDR3 loop: CASHLGSYNGYTF. The DNA for the CDR3 is TGTGCCAGCCATTTGGGGAGCTACAATGGCTACACCTTC.

The rearrangement links TRBV7-9 to TRBJ2-2; no definite D call. The CDR3 length is 17 residues. V was pared by 6 bases and J by 1 base, with 18 bases between. Germline V gene data show CDR1 as SEHNR and CDR2 as FQNEAQ (reference sequence). The chain's CDR3 is CASSPPLRKENTGELFF. DNA of the CDR3: TGTGCCAGCAGTCCTCCCCTGAGAAAGGAGAACACCGGGGAGCTGTTTTTT.

V and J are TRBV29-1 and TRBJ1-1; the D is unclear. The CDR3 spans 12 residues. Trimming took 1 base from V and 4 from J, leaving 7 bases between them. CDR1 and CDR2 (germline): SQVTM, ANQGSEA. CDR3: CSVEVVATEAFF. For the CDR3, the DNA is TGCAGCGTTGAAGTAGTAGCCACTGAAGCTTTCTTT. The complete variable domain, with remaining parts taken from reference TRBV29-1 and TRBJ1-1, reads SAVISQKPSRDICQRGTSLTIQCQVDSQVTMMFWYRQQPGQSLTLIATANQGSEATYESGFVIDKFPISRPNLTFSTLTVSNMSPEDSSIYLCSVEVVATEAFFGQGTRLTVV.

This clonotype was detected only a few times. The genes are TRBV4-3 and TRBJ2-1; D uncertain. V lost 7 bases, J lost 7 bases, and 11 bases lay in between. The CDR3 covers 12 residues. Germline V CDR1 and CDR2: LGHNA, YSLEER. This CDR3 reads CASTGPANEQFF. As DNA, the CDR3 is TGCGCCAGCACAGGACCGGCAAATGAGCAGTTCTTC.

The rearrangement joins TRBV7-2 to TRBJ2-1; 8 bases map to TRBD2. V was pared by 5 bases and J by 5 bases, with 26 bases of the junction left unmatched. Germline assignment: CDR1 SGHTA and CDR2 FQGNSA. The CDR3 sequence is 21 residues long. The CDR3 DNA reads as TGTGCCAGCAGCACCCTGAGGGTCAAGCGGGGGAATCGGGACCGGAACAATGAGCAGTTCTTC. Its translation is CASSTLRVKRGNRDRNNEQFF. The full variable domain, rest sourced from reference TRBV7-2 and TRBJ2-1, is GAGVSQSPSNKVTEKGKDVELRCDPISGHTALYWYRQSLGQGLEFLIYFQGNSAPDKSGLPSDRFSAERTGGSVSTLTIQRTQQEDSAVYLCASSTLRVKRGNRDRNNEQFFGPGTRLTVL.

This clonotype was seen more than once but under ten times. The genes are TRBV20-1 and TRBJ1-1; D may be TRBD1 (6 bases). The V and J ends lost 2 bases and 1 base respectively, with 14 bases between them. Germline CDR1 DFQATT, CDR2 SNEGSKA (reference sequence). The CDR3 is made up of 15 amino acids. The DNA of the CDR3 is TGCAGTGCTAGACGCCTAGGGGGACCGAACACTGAAGCTTTCTTT. Amino acids: CSARRLGGPNTEAFF.

This rearrangement joins TRBV12-3 or TRBV12-4 to TRBJ2-3; perhaps D is TRBD1 or TRBD2 (5 bases each). The CDR3 contains 14 residues. V shed 6 bases and J shed 3 bases, with 13 bases lying between them. Here the CDR3 DNA reads TGTGCCAGCAGGCTACGGGGCAGGACAGATACGCAGTATTTT. It is translated as CASRLRGRTDTQYF.

This clonotype has at least ten counts. The chain is built from TRBV20-1 and TRBJ2-3, with D possibly matching TRBD1 (6 bases). The CDR3 runs to 15 residues. The V gene lost 5 bases and the J gene lost 0 bases, with 15 bases spanning the gap. From germline, CDR1 is DFQATT and CDR2 SNEGSKA (reference sequence). The CDR3 DNA follows: TGCAGTGCTCCCGCCGGGACAACGAGCACAGATACGCAGTATTTT. It specifies CSAPAGTTSTDTQYF.